Below, 24 T cell receptor beta chains from the same sample are listed, as sequenced in a study of T-cell memory formation after mild COVID-19. TCRdb itself ran the 5' RACE reads through MiXCR, one entry per CDR3 protein. The sample yields over 250,000 distinct CDR3 sequences, about a sixth seen once. Sequences were obtained from PBMCs or a T cell subset sorted from them (not recorded which). These receptors came from a man aged 18 to 35 who had mild COVID-19 (a few samples of this study predate the infection). Cell type and time point are not known.

This sequence joins TRBV12-3 or TRBV12-4 and TRBJ1-2, with unresolved D. Trimming cost V 4 bases and J 8 bases, with 8 bases left between them. CDR3 length: 11 amino acids. CDR3 residues: CASSSEGGYTF. The DNA of the CDR3 is TGTGCCAGCAGTTCGGAGGGAGGCTACACCTTC.

This clonotype was detected a few times. This rearrangement joins TRBV6-5 to TRBJ1-1, with D possibly TRBD1 on 5 matching bases. Germline V gives CDR1 MNHEY, CDR2 SVGAGI. V lost 10 bases to trimming and J lost 0 bases, with 18 bases between them. There are 15 residues in the CDR3. The CDR3 region is CATHEQDRLNTEAFF. The CDR3 coding sequence is TGTGCCACACACGAACAGGACCGTTTGAACACTGAAGCTTTCTTT.

This clonotype appeared a few times. The rearrangement joins TRBV18 to TRBJ1-1; a possible D gene is TRBD1 (5 bases). Trimming pared 6 bases from V and 1 base from J, leaving 15 bases between. From germline, CDR1 is KGHSH and CDR2 LQKENI. CDR3 length: 15 residues. The CDR3 nucleotides read TGTGCCAGCTCGCCGAGGGGAGGGTCGAACACTGAAGCTTTCTTT. Translating it yields CASSPRGGSNTEAFF.

V usage is TRBV6-6 and J usage is TRBJ1-3, with D perhaps matching TRBD1 (6 bases). The V end was cut by 2 bases, the J end by 4 bases, with 9 bases between. CDR1 and CDR2 (germline): MNHNY, SVGAGI (reference sequence). The CDR3 covers 14 residues. Here the CDR3 reads CASSYEGEGNTIYF. In nucleotides, the CDR3 is TGTGCCAGCAGTTACGAGGGGGAAGGAAACACCATATATTTT.

The table lists this clonotype with a few counts. V is TRBV19 and J is TRBJ2-7; 8 nucleotides align to TRBD1. CDR1 is LNHDA and CDR2 is SQIVND in the germline V gene (reference sequence). J was trimmed by 5 bases and V by 5 bases; bases with no gene match: 11. The CDR3 loop spans 15 amino acids. The CDR3 DNA is TGTGCCAGTAGTCGGACAGGGCAAGGTTTGGACGAGCAGTACTTC. Translation gives CASSRTGQGLDEQYF. Based on the CDR3 plus reference TRBV19 and TRBJ2-7, the full variable domain is DGGITQSPKYLFRKEGQNVTLSCEQNLNHDAMYWYRQDPGQGLRLIYYSQIVNDFQKGDIAEGYSVSREKKESFPLTVTSAQKNPTAFYLCASSRTGQGLDEQYFGPGTRLTVT.

For this clonotype: One end of the junction fails to match germline, which may point to a read error. The chain is built from TRBV7-2 and TRBJ2-3, with 9 bases identical to TRBD2. Looked up from germline, CDR1 is SGHTA and CDR2 is FQGNSA. The CDR3 loop spans 12 amino acids. CDR3 region: CASSIAGDTQYF. The CDR3, as DNA: TGTGCCAGCAGCATAGCGGGGGACACGCAGTATTTT.

The chain joins TRBV6-2 or TRBV6-3 to TRBJ2-5; D gene ambiguous. Germline V gene data show CDR1 as MNHEY and CDR2 as SVGEGT. V lost 6 bases, J lost 3 bases, and 14 bases lay in between. The CDR3 extends over 14 amino acids. Here the CDR3 reads CASSSSPRKETQYF. The CDR3 DNA reads TGTGCCAGCAGCAGTTCCCCGCGAAAAGAGACCCAGTACTTC.

The chain couples TRBV29-1 to TRBJ1-1; D remains unclear. The germline V gene encodes CDR1 SQVTM and CDR2 ANQGSEA. The V gene lost 7 bases and the J gene lost 6 bases, with 9 bases spanning the gap. The CDR3 spans 10 residues. For the CDR3, the DNA is TGCAGCGCATACGGGGCTGAAGCTTTCTTT. Translation: CSAYGAEAFF.

The rearrangement joins TRBV6-5 to TRBJ2-2; 8 bases align to TRBD2. Trimming cost V 2 bases and J 0 bases; bases outside gene matches: 8. The CDR3 spans 18 residues. Germline lookup yields CDR1 MNHEY and CDR2 SVGAGI. DNA of the CDR3: TGTGCCAGCAGTTACGGACGCGGGGGGTTCGCGAACACCGGGGAGCTGTTTTTT. Translation: CASSYGRGGFANTGELFF.

V gene TRBV5-1 combines with J gene TRBJ2-7; D gene unclear. V was cut by 2 bases and J by 3 bases, with 6 bases left in between. The germline V gene has CDR1 SGHRS and CDR2 YFSETQ. CDR3 length equals 12 residues. CDR3 amino acids: CASSFANYEQYF. The CDR3 DNA reads as TGCGCCAGCAGCTTCGCCAACTACGAGCAGTACTTC.

There are a few counts of this clonotype. This sequence joins TRBV2 and TRBJ1-5, with 9 positions matching TRBD1. Trimming at V came to 9 bases and at J to 8 bases, leaving 5 bases not matched to a gene. The CDR3 length is 12 residues. Looked up from germline, CDR1 is SNHLY and CDR2 is FYNNEI. The CDR3 nucleotides read TGTGCCAGAGGGACAGGGTTCGAGCCCCAGCATTTT. Its protein product is CARGTGFEPQHF.

Only a few counts were recorded for this clonotype. The chain joins TRBV5-1 to TRBJ1-1; D remains unclear. The V and J ends lost 7 bases and 3 bases respectively, with 13 bases between them. The CDR3 is made up of 13 amino acids. CDR1 and CDR2 from the germline V gene are SGHRS and YFSETQ. This chain's CDR3 is CASLGSEDTEAFF. The CDR3 bases are TGCGCCAGCCTGGGTAGCGAGGACACTGAAGCTTTCTTT.

The chain combines TRBV20-1 with TRBJ1-4; the D gene is possibly TRBD1 (5 bases). Germline V CDR1 and CDR2: DFQATT, SNEGSKA (reference sequence). Trimming cost V 6 bases and J 7 bases, with 18 bases left between them. There are 14 residues in the CDR3. The CDR3 protein is CSAGAAGVGEKLFF. CDR3 nucleotide sequence: TGCAGTGCCGGGGCGGCTGGGGTGGGTGAAAAACTGTTTTTT.

The sample holds many counts of this clonotype. V and J are TRBV24-1 and TRBJ1-1; TRBD1 matches at 8 bases. V lost 2 bases to trimming and J lost 1 base; unmatched junction nucleotides: 2. This CDR3 is 15 amino acids long. CDR1 is KGHDR, CDR2 SFDVKD, per germline. The CDR3 DNA reads TGTGCCACCAGTGATTCCGGGACAGGGAACACTGAAGCTTTCTTT. Translated, it gives CATSDSGTGNTEAFF.

The J gene is TRBJ2-1, the V gene TRBV27; D not resolved. Between the trimmed V and J ends, which lost 7 bases and 6 bases, there was a span of 10 bases. Germline-derived CDR1 and CDR2 are MNHEY and SMNVEV (reference sequence). The CDR3 is 12 residues long. CDR3: CASNTFGNEQFF. As DNA, the CDR3 is TGTGCCAGCAATACCTTCGGCAATGAGCAGTTCTTC.

The rearrangement joins TRBV12-3 or TRBV12-4 to TRBJ2-3; D unresolved. The CDR3 totals 11 residues. The V end was cut by 5 bases, the J end by 10 bases, with 10 bases between. CDR3 protein: CASSEPPAQYF. The CDR3 DNA is TGTGCCAGCAGTGAGCCTCCGGCGCAGTATTTT.

CDR3 DNA sequence: TGTGCCAGCAGCCCCGAGTGGGGCAATGAAAAACTGTTTTTT. As protein: CASSPEWGNEKLFF. The chain uses TRBV5-5 and TRBJ1-4, with D possibly matching TRBD1 (5 bases). The germline V gene encodes CDR1 SGHKS and CDR2 YYEKEE (reference sequence). The length of the CDR3 is 14 residues. V was pared by 4 bases and J by 5 bases, with 12 bases between.

A few counts support this clonotype. The CDR3 DNA follows: TGTGCCAGCAGCCGGTATCGCATCCGGGACGGCTACACCTTC. It translates to CASSRYRIRDGYTF. This chain joins TRBV12-3 or TRBV12-4 and TRBJ1-2, with a tentative D call TRBD1 (5 bases). Trimming took off 6 bases at V and 8 bases at J, with 19 bases between the two ends. The CDR3 extends over 14 amino acids.

The chain recombines TRBV11-2 with TRBJ2-2; possible D gene TRBD2, 5 bases. This CDR3 has 15 residues. In germline, CDR1 is SGHAT, CDR2 FQNNGV. V lost 4 bases and J 5 bases, leaving 14 bases between the germline ends. CDR3 residues: CASSSVRGQTGELFF. DNA for the CDR3: TGTGCCAGCAGCTCAGTCCGCGGGCAGACCGGGGAGCTGTTTTTT.

V and J are TRBV15 and TRBJ2-5, with 9 bases aligning to TRBD1. Unmatched junction bases numbered 7, after V lost 5 bases and J lost 3 bases. The CDR3 sequence is 15 residues long. Germline assignment: CDR1 LNHNV and CDR2 YYDKDF (reference sequence). CDR3 DNA sequence: TGTGCCACCAGCGGGGGAACAGGGGGCAAAGAGACCCAGTACTTC. Its protein product is CATSGGTGGKETQYF.

The V and J genes are TRBV4-1 and TRBJ1-1; 8 bases agree with TRBD1. Germline assignment: CDR1 MGHRA and CDR2 YSYEKL. V gave up 0 bases and J gave up 4 bases; unmatched junction bases: 13. The CDR3 extends over 18 amino acids. CDR3 in DNA: TGCGCCAGCAGCCAAGAAGCCAGGGGGCTTTCCGGGGTCACTGAAGCTTTCTTT. Encoded protein: CASSQEARGLSGVTEAFF.

The rearrangement links TRBV27 to TRBJ1-6, with D uncertain. The CDR3 has 15 residues. Germline V gene data show CDR1 as MNHEY and CDR2 as SMNVEV (reference sequence). Trimming took 8 bases from V and 7 from J, leaving 18 bases between them. CDR3 sequence (DNA): TGTGCCAGCTGCTCTGGGAAGGGTGGCAATTCACCCCTCCACTTT. This gives the protein CASCSGKGGNSPLHF.

This clonotype has more than one count but fewer than ten. The chain recombines TRBV7-2 with TRBJ2-3, with TRBD2 identical over 9 bases. Germline V gives CDR1 SGHTA, CDR2 FQGNSA. The CDR3 is 19 residues long. V shed 3 bases and J 4 bases; nucleotides not matched to a gene: 17. The CDR3 spells CASSFRGLAGWANPDTQYF. CDR3 nucleotides: TGTGCCAGCAGCTTTCGGGGACTAGCTGGGTGGGCCAACCCAGATACGCAGTATTTT.

The chain employs TRBV28 and TRBJ2-1; TRBD2 aligns across 10 bases. The CDR3 has 17 residues. CDR1 and CDR2 from the germline V gene are MDHEN and SYDVKM. The V and J ends lost 4 bases and 8 bases, in that order; junction bases with no gene match: 14. The CDR3 DNA follows: TGTGCCAGCAGTTCCCCTGGAACTAGCGGGGAGGTCCATGAGCAGTTCTTC. Protein: CASSSPGTSGEVHEQFF.